A single TCR beta chain is shown here with its context. This specimen comes from a study of T cells in Graves' hyperthyroidism and ophthalmopathy. The CDR3 regions of TCR beta were amplified from RNA transcripts. HTBI primers were used for first-round RT-PCR of the TCR CDR3. TCRdb fed the multiplex PCR reads into MiXCR, producing one record per CDR3 protein. The table has under 700,000 distinct CDR3 sequences, 46% seen once. Pregnant or lactating patients were excluded, as were those with uncontrolled infection or other autoimmune disease. The germline V gene has CDR1 LNHDA and CDR2 SQIVND (reference sequence). This CDR3 has 15 amino acids. Trimming pared 4 bases from V and 3 bases from J, leaving 16 bases between.

The chain employs TRBV19 and TRBJ2-7; the D gene is possibly TRBD2 (5 bases). The clonotype originates from a woman under 30 with Graves' hyperthyroidism. What was sequenced was peripheral blood or thyroid tissue (not recorded which). CDR3 sequence (DNA): TGTGCCAGTAGTAAACTGGCGGGCATCCACTACGAGCAGTACTTC. Protein: CASSKLAGIHYEQYF.